This T cell receptor beta chain was documented in a study of T cell responses to AZD1222 COVID-19 vaccine. Overall study context: Second-dose intervals of approximately 4 or approximately 12 weeks were pooled.

Broader study findings: Reportedly, nearly half of unique spike TCRs recognized epitopes outside B.1.351/B.1.1.7 mutations. There were mostly white British donors and more females than males, and clonal diversity was possibly underestimated. Regions 160-218 and 743-854 held dominance among vaccine-associated CD4 TCRs, which spanned spike.

The sample holds a few counts of this clone. Its antigen is unidentified. Other nucleotide sequences from this sample produce the same CDR3. V gave up 1 base and J gave up 4 bases, with 5 bases separating them. Germline V lookup: CDR1 SGHTA, CDR2 FQGNSA. There are 13 residues in the CDR3. TCRdb's table, derived via immunoSEQ multiplex PCR, lists solely in-frame clones and lacks some. The table lists about 260,000 clones, approximately 95% of them singletons, with roughly 0.51% in the top ten. The rearrangement joins TRBV7-2 to TRBJ2-1, with unresolved D. Source: peripheral blood, taken on day 0 of AZD1222 vaccination. The receptor was derived from an adult in good health. As DNA, the CDR3 is TGTGCCAGCAGCTTAGGGCTGTACAATGAGCAGTTCTTC. Its protein is CASSLGLYNEQFF.